This TCR beta chain appears in the sequencing data of a study of somatic mutations in cytotoxic T cells in rheumatoid arthritis. This CDR3 contains 13 residues. With 5 bases removed from V and 1 base from J, the gap between germline ends came to 8 bases. From germline, CDR1 is MNHEY and CDR2 SMNVEV (reference sequence). Libraries were prepared by immunoSEQ multiplex PCR; TCRdb keeps only in-frame clonotypes and omits some of them. The data show 15,000 to 20,000 clones, 80% to 90% seen once. The specimen was CD8+ T cells sorted from blood. The receptor's source is an adult with rheumatoid arthritis. The V call is TRBV27, the J call TRBJ2-5; D is uncertain. The CDR3 reads CASSPDTQETQYF. The CDR3 DNA reads as TGTGCCAGCAGTCCCGATACCCAAGAGACCCAGTACTTC.